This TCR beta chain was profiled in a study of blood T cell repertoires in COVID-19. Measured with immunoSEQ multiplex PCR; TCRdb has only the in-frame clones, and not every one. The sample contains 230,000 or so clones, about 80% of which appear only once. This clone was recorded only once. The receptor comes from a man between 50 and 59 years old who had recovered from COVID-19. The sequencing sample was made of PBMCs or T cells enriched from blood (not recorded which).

The CDR3 protein is CASSLQGATIYF. In nucleotides, the CDR3 is TGTGCCAGCAGCCTCCAGGGGGCCACCATATATTTT. The chain is built from TRBV5-4 and TRBJ1-3; 8 positions match TRBD1. Germline trimming cut 4 bases from V and 9 bases from J; bases unmatched to any gene: 3. CDR3 length equals 12 residues. Germline V CDR1 and CDR2: SGHNT, YYREEE (reference sequence).